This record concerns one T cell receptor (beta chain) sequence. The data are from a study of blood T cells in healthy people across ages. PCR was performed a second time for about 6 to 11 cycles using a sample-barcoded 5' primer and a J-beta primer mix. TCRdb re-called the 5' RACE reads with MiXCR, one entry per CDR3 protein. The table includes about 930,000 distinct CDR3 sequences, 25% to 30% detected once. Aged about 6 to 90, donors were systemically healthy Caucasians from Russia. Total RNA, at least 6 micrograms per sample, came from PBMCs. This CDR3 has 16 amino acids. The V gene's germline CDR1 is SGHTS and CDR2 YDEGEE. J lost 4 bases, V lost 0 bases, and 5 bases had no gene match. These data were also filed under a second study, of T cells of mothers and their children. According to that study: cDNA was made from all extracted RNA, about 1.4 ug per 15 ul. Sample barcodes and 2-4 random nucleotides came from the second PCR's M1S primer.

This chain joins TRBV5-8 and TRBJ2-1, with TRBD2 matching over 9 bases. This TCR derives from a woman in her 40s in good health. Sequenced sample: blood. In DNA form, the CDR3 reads TGTGCCAGCAGCTTGGGGCGGGAGGGGTTTTACAATGAGCAGTTCTTC. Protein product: CASSLGREGFYNEQFF.